The text below deals with one T cell receptor beta chain. This CDR3 spans 15 amino acids. The J segment lost 3 bases and the V segment lost 0 bases, leaving 1 base of the junction unmatched. The germline V gene encodes CDR1 KGHSH and CDR2 LQKENI. Method: immunoSEQ multiplex PCR; TCRdb's copy keeps in-frame clones and lacks some. Of over 250,000 clones listed, about nine tenths were seen once; the top ten hold more than 1.3%. This entry comes from a study of blood T cell repertoires in COVID-19. The overall study: Acute and convalescent COVID-19 samples came from the United States, Italy and Spain.

Source material: peripheral blood. The rearrangement links TRBV18 to TRBJ1-2, with TRBD1 matching 10 bases. The sequence was collected from a woman aged 35 to 49 who had recovered from COVID-19. CDR3 nucleotides: TGTGCCAGCTCACCACCGACAGGGGGCTACTATGGCTACACCTTC. This gives the protein CASSPPTGGYYGYTF.